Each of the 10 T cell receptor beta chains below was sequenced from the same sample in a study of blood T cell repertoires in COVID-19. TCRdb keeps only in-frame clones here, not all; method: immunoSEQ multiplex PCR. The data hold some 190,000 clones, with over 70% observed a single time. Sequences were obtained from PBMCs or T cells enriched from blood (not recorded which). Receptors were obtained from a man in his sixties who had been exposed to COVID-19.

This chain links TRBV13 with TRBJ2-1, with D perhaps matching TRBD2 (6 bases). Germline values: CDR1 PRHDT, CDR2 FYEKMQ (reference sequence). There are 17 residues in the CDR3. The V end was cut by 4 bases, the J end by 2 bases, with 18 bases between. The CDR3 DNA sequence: TGTGCCAGCAGCTCGTTAACCGGGACTCCCCCCTACAATGAGCAGTTCTTC. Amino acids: CASSSLTGTPPYNEQFF.

The CDR3 region is CASSIAPSGSLLNEQFF. In DNA, the CDR3 is TGTGCCAGTAGTATAGCTCCTAGCGGGAGCCTCCTCAATGAGCAGTTCTTC. The chain is built from TRBV19 and TRBJ2-1; 10 bases are shared with TRBD2. CDR1 and CDR2 from the germline V gene are LNHDA and SQIVND (reference sequence). This CDR3 has 17 amino acids. V lost 1 base, J lost 6 bases, and 9 bases stayed unmatched.

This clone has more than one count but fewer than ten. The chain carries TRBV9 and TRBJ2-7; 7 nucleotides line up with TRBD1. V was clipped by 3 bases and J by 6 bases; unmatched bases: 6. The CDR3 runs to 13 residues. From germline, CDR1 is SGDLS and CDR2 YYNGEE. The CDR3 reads CASSATGASEQYF. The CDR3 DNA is TGTGCCAGCAGCGCAACAGGGGCCTCCGAGCAGTACTTC. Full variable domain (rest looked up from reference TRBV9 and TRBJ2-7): DSGVTQTPKHLITATGQRVTLRCSPRSGDLSVYWYQQSLDQGLQFLIQYYNGEERAKGNILERFSAQQFPDLHSELNLSSLELGDSALYFCASSATGASEQYFGPGTRLTVT.

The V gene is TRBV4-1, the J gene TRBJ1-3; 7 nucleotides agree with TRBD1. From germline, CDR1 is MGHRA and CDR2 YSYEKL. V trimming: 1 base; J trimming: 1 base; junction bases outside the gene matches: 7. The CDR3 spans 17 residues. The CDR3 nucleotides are TGCGCCAGCAGCCAAGGTACAGGGGAAGGATCTGGAAACACCATATATTTT. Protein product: CASSQGTGEGSGNTIYF.

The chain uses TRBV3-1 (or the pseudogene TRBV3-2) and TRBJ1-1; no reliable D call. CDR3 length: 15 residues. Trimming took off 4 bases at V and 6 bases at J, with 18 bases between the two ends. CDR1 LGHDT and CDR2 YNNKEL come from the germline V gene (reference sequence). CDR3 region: CASSLGPSGHAEAFF. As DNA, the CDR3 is TGTGCCAGCAGCCTCGGCCCGTCGGGTCACGCTGAAGCTTTCTTT.

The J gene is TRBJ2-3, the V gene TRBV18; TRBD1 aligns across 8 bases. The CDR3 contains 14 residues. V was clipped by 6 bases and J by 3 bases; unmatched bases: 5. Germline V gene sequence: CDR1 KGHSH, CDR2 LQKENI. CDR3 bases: TGTGCCAGCTCTCGGACAGGGCGGACAGATACGCAGTATTTT. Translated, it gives CASSRTGRTDTQYF.

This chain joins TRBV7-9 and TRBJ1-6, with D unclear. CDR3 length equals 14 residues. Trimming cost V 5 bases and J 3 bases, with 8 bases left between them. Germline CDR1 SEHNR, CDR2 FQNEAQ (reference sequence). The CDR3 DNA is TGTGCCAGCAGCATAGGGCTCTATAATTCACCCCTCCACTTT. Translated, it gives CASSIGLYNSPLHF.

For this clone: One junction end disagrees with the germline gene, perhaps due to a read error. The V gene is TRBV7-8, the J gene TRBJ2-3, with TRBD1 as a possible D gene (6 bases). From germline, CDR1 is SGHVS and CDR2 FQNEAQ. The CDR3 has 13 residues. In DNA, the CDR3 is TGTGCCAGCAACTTACAGGGAACAGATACGCAGTATTTT. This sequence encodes CASNLQGTDTQYF.

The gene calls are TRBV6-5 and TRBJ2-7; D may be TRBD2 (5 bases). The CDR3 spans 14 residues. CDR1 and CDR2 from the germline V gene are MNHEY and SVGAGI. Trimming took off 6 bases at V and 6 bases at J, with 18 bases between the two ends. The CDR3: CASSPTWELGEQYF. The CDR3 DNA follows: TGTGCCAGCAGCCCCACCTGGGAGCTAGGCGAGCAGTACTTC.

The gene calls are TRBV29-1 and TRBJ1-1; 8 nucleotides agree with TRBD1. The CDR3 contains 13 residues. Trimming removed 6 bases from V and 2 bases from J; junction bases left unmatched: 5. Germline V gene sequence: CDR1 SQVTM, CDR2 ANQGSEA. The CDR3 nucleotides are TGCAGCGTGGACAGGGAGGGTAACACTGAAGCTTTCTTT. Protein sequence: CSVDREGNTEAFF.